These 21 T cell receptor beta chains were sequenced from one sample in a study of cytomegalovirus exposure and HLA in healthy donors. The PCR ran on 60 Vbeta and 13 Jbeta primers. Generated by immunoSEQ multiplex PCR, the TCRdb table keeps only in-frame clones and is missing some. The top ten clones hold more than 4% of a sample with approximately 160,000 clones, 84% of them seen once. The sample comprised PBMCs. The receptor source for this set is a man aged 18 to 29 in good health and CMV-seronegative.

The chain combines TRBV20-1 with TRBJ1-4; 9 bases match TRBD1. Germline V gives CDR1 DFQATT, CDR2 SNEGSKA (reference sequence). The CDR3 totals 11 residues. J gave up 14 bases and V 8 bases, and 9 bases lay outside the gene matches. CDR3 DNA: TGCAGTACACGGACAGGGGAAAGGCTGTTTTTT. The encoded protein is CSTRTGERLFF.

The rearrangement links TRBV10-3 to TRBJ2-7; 9 nucleotides align to TRBD2. CDR3 length: 18 amino acids. After removal of 3 bases from V and 3 bases from J, the junction contained 15 bases not matched to a gene. Germline V gene sequence: CDR1 ENHRY, CDR2 SYGVKD. CDR3 DNA sequence: TGTGCCATCAGTGACAGGGACCGAGCGGGAGGCCACCTCTACGAGCAGTACTTC. It encodes CAISDRDRAGGHLYEQYF.

As to this clone: Germline is not matched at one junction end, which may reflect a read error. The sample has other DNA sequences that encode this CDR3 too. V usage is TRBV7-7 and J usage is TRBJ1-1, with TRBD1 as a possible D gene (5 bases). CDR1 and CDR2 from the germline V gene are SSHAT and FNYEAQ (reference sequence). The CDR3 consists of 13 residues. The CDR3 region is CASSRDRNTEAFF. The DNA for the CDR3 is TGTGCTAGCAGCCGCGACAGGAACACTGAAGCTTTCTTT.

The chain joins TRBV27 to TRBJ2-5, with TRBD2 matching over 8 bases. V lost 5 bases to trimming and J lost 5 bases; unmatched junction nucleotides: 10. Germline V gives CDR1 MNHEY, CDR2 SMNVEV (reference sequence). The CDR3 totals 15 residues. As DNA, the CDR3 is TGTGCCAGCAGTCGCTCCCCGACTAGCGCCGAGACCCAGTACTTC. Residues: CASSRSPTSAETQYF.

This clone has a handful of counts. The chain links TRBV19 to TRBJ1-1, with TRBD1 matching over 8 bases. V shed 5 bases and J 5 bases; nucleotides not matched to a gene: 7. The CDR3 sequence is 14 residues long. Germline loops: CDR1 LNHDA, CDR2 SQIVND (reference sequence). The DNA for the CDR3 is TGTGCCAGTAGTCCCTTACAGGGGGTTACTGAAGCTTTCTTT. Amino acid sequence: CASSPLQGVTEAFF.

This clone has only a few counts. The CDR3 region is CASSLDSITDTQYF. The CDR3 DNA follows: TGTGCCAGCAGCTTAGATTCAATCACAGATACGCAGTATTTT. The chain combines TRBV11-3 with TRBJ2-3; unclear D gene. V shed 0 bases and J shed 2 bases, with 6 bases lying between them. Germline V lookup: CDR1 SGHNT, CDR2 YENEEA. The CDR3 totals 14 residues.

Regarding this clone: Germline and junction disagree at one end, which may indicate a read error. The chain employs TRBV2 and TRBJ2-7; tentatively, D is TRBD1 (6 bases). The CDR3 is 13 residues long. Germline assignment: CDR1 SNHLY and CDR2 FYNNEI. CDR3 residues: CTSSGRGSYEQYF. The CDR3 nucleotides read TGTACCAGCAGTGGAAGGGGGTCCTACGAGCAGTACTTC. Full variable domain (outside the CDR3, taken from reference TRBV2 and TRBJ2-7): EPEVTQTPSHQVTQMGQEVILRCVPISNHLYFYWYRQILGQKVEFLVSFYNNEISEKSEIFDDQFSVERPDGSNFTLKIRSTKLEDSAMYFCTSSGRGSYEQYFGPGTRLTVT.

This clone was seen a single time. This chain joins TRBV27 and TRBJ2-3; TRBD1 is a possible D gene (6 bases). In germline, CDR1 is MNHEY, CDR2 SMNVEV (reference sequence). The CDR3 runs to 13 residues. V lost 3 bases to trimming and J lost 13 bases, with 17 bases between them. The CDR3: CASSLSNRDRKYF. The CDR3 DNA is TGTGCCAGCAGTTTGTCCAACAGGGACCGAAAGTATTTT.

As for this clone: The junction shows a germline mismatch at one end, possibly a read error. The chain couples TRBV30 to TRBJ1-2, with 7 bases lining up with TRBD1. In germline, CDR1 is GTSNPN, CDR2 SVGIG (reference sequence). This CDR3 has 12 amino acids. The CDR3 is CAWTPGQAAAGF. In DNA form, the CDR3 reads TGTGCCTGGACTCCAGGACAGGCCGCGGCCGGCTTC. Drawing the rest from reference TRBV30 and TRBJ1-2, the complete variable domain is SQTIHQWPATLVQPVGSPLSLECTVEGTSNPNLYWYRQAAGRGLQLLFYSVGIGQISSEVPQNLSASRPQDRQFILSSKKLLLSDSGFYLCAWTPGQAAAGFGSGTRLTVV.

The chain joins TRBV5-5 to TRBJ2-7, with TRBD1 identical over 7 bases. J was trimmed by 6 bases and V by 0 bases; bases with no gene match: 6. This CDR3 is built from 14 residues. Germline lookup yields CDR1 SGHKS and CDR2 YYEKEE (reference sequence). The CDR3 DNA is TGTGCCAGCAGCTTGGTCACGACAGGGACCGAGCAGTACTTC. It specifies CASSLVTTGTEQYF.

The chain carries TRBV30 and TRBJ2-7; D might be TRBD1 (6 bases). CDR3 length equals 14 residues. V lost 3 bases, J lost 2 bases, and 14 bases lay in between. The germline gives CDR1 GTSNPN, CDR2 SVGIG (reference sequence). The CDR3 DNA reads TGTGCCTGGAGCCCGGACAGTTGGACCTACGAGCAGTACTTC. This codes for CAWSPDSWTYEQYF.

This chain joins TRBV19 and TRBJ1-1; no clear D gene. Trimming shortened V by 3 bases and J by 4 bases, and 15 bases separated the two germline ends. Germline V CDR1 and CDR2: LNHDA, SQIVND (reference sequence). The CDR3 is made up of 15 amino acids. The CDR3 nucleotides are TGTGCCAGTAGTATCCTCCCAACACGACTCACTGAAGCTTTCTTT. Translation gives CASSILPTRLTEAFF.

The V and J genes are TRBV19 and TRBJ2-5; 8 bases are shared with TRBD2. The V segment lost 5 bases and the J segment 7 bases; nucleotides outside the gene matches: 9. The germline V gene encodes CDR1 LNHDA and CDR2 SQIVND (reference sequence). This CDR3 spans 14 amino acids. CDR3 nucleotides: TGTGCCAGTAGTGATCCGGGGGGGCTCGGGACCCAGTACTTC. Protein: CASSDPGGLGTQYF.

The chain employs TRBV7-9 and TRBJ1-1, with D tentatively TRBD1 (5 bases). Germline CDR1 reads SEHNR; CDR2 reads FQNEAQ (reference sequence). V was pared by 8 bases and J by 0 bases, with 7 bases between. CDR3 length: 12 amino acids. In DNA form, the CDR3 reads TGTGCCAGCGGCAGGGTGAACACTGAAGCTTTCTTT. This sequence encodes CASGRVNTEAFF.

This clone appeared a few times. One junction end does not reproduce the germline sequence, and a read error may be involved. The V and J genes are TRBV4-1 and TRBJ1-4; no reliable D call. CDR3 length equals 16 residues. Germline V lookup: CDR1 MGHRA, CDR2 YSYEKL. The CDR3 coding sequence is TGCGCCAGCAGCCAAAATTTTCTCCAGGCCCATGAAGAACTGTTTTTT. It translates to CASSQNFLQAHEELFF.

The chain recombines TRBV9 with TRBJ2-3; possibly TRBD2 for D (5 bases). V was clipped by 5 bases and J by 4 bases, with 17 bases between them. Germline loops: CDR1 SGDLS, CDR2 YYNGEE. The CDR3 totals 15 residues. The CDR3 region is CASRRTAIGPDTQYF. The DNA for the CDR3 is TGTGCCAGCAGAAGGACTGCCATCGGGCCAGATACGCAGTATTTT.

The chain employs TRBV19 and TRBJ1-5; the match to TRBD1 covers 7 bases. V lost 1 base and J lost 0; bases outside the gene matches: 3. The CDR3 covers 16 residues. Germline CDR1 and CDR2: LNHDA and SQIVND (reference sequence). This CDR3 reads CASSIGGQVSNQPQHF. The CDR3 region has the DNA TGTGCCAGTAGTATAGGCGGACAGGTTAGCAATCAGCCCCAGCATTTT.

V usage is TRBV5-6 and J usage is TRBJ1-6; 8 bases fit TRBD1. With V trimmed by 7 bases and J by 8 bases, 5 bases remained unmatched. The CDR3 totals 13 residues. The germline CDR1 and CDR2 sequences are SGHDT and YYEEEE. The DNA for the CDR3 is TGTGCCAGCTCACAGGGGGTGTATTCACCCCTCCACTTT. Amino acids: CASSQGVYSPLHF.

The chain has TRBV29-1 and TRBJ2-1, with TRBD2 identical over 15 bases. This CDR3 region has 18 residues. Germline lookup yields CDR1 SQVTM and CDR2 ANQGSEA. V was clipped by 1 base and J by 0 bases; unmatched bases: 4. The CDR3 protein is CSVEGTSGRAISYNEQFF. The CDR3 DNA reads TGCAGCGTTGAAGGGACTAGCGGGAGGGCCATCTCCTACAATGAGCAGTTCTTC.

The rearrangement uses TRBV7-6 and TRBJ1-3, with D perhaps matching TRBD1 (5 bases). This CDR3 is 16 amino acids long. Germline assignment: CDR1 SGHVS and CDR2 FNYEAQ. The ends were cut back, 5 bases at V and 0 bases at J, with 14 bases in the middle. The CDR3 sequence is CASSPLGGTSGNTIYF. DNA for the CDR3: TGTGCCAGCAGCCCTTTGGGGGGAACCTCTGGAAACACCATATATTTT.

The gene calls are TRBV5-1 and TRBJ2-7, with TRBD2 matching 10 bases. The germline V gene has CDR1 SGHRS and CDR2 YFSETQ. This CDR3 has 15 residues. V lost 2 bases to trimming and J lost 0 bases; unmatched junction nucleotides: 2. This chain's CDR3 is CASSLLAGGSYEQYF. The CDR3 bases are TGCGCCAGCAGCTTATTAGCGGGAGGCTCCTACGAGCAGTACTTC.